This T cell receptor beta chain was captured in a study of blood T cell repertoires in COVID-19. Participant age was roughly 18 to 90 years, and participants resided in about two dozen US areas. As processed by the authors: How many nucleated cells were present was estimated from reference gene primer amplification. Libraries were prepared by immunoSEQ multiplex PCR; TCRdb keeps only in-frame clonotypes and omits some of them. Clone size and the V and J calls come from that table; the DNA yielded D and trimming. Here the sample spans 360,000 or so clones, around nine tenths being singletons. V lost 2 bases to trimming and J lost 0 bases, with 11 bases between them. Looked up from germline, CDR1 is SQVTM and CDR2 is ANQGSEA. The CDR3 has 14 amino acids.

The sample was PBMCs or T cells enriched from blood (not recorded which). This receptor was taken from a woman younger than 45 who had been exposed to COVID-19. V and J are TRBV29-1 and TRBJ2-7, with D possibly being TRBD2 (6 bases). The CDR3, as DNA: TGCAGCGTTGAATTTGGAGGGCCCTCCTACGAGCAGTACTTC. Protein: CSVEFGGPSYEQYF.